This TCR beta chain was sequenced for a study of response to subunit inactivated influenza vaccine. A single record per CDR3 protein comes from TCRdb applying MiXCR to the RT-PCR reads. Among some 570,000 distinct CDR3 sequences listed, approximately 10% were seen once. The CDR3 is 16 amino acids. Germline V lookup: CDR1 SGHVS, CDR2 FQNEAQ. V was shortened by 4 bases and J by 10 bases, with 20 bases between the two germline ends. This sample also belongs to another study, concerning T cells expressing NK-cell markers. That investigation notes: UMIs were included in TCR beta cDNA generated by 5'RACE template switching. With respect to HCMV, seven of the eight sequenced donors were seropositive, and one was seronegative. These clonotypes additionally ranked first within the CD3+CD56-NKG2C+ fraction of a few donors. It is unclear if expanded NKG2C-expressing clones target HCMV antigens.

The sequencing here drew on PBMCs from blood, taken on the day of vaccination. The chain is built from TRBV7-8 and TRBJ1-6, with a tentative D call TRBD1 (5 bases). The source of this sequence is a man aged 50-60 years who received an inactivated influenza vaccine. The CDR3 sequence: CASSSAPGTKKSPLHF. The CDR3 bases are TGTGCCAGCAGCTCCGCCCCCGGGACGAAGAAATCACCCCTCCACTTT. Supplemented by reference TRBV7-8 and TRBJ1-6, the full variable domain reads GAGVSQSPRYKVAKRGQDVALRCDPISGHVSLFWYQQALGQGPEFLTYFQNEAQLDKSGLPSDRFFAERPEGSVSTLKIQRTQQEDSAVYLCASSSAPGTKKSPLHFGNGTRLTVT.